Below are 14 T cell receptor beta chains sequenced from a single sample in a study of blood T cells in healthy people across ages. PCR was performed a second time for 7 to 11 cycles using a sample-barcoded 5' primer and a J-beta primer mix. TCRdb ran MiXCR on the 5' RACE reads and lists one entry per CDR3 protein. The repertoire consists of about 1 million distinct CDR3 sequences, with roughly 45% occurring once and the leading ten covering about 20%. The sequenced sample was blood. Every receptor here comes from an older woman in good health.

V and J are TRBV14 and TRBJ2-7; unclear D gene. Germline V gene lookup returns CDR1 SGHDN and CDR2 FVKESK. V dropped 3 bases and J dropped 5 bases, with 11 bases sitting between them. The CDR3 extends over 13 amino acids. In nucleotides, the CDR3 is TGTGCCAGCAGCCAGCCCCCGTGGGACGAGCAGTACTTC. It is translated as CASSQPPWDEQYF.

The chain is built from TRBV7-8 and TRBJ1-1, with 10 positions matching TRBD1. Unmatched junction bases numbered 7, after V lost 5 bases and J lost 1 base. The CDR3 totals 16 residues. Germline V CDR1 and CDR2: SGHVS, FQNEAQ. The CDR3 loop is CASSQWTGGWNTEAFF. The CDR3 DNA follows: TGTGCCAGCAGCCAATGGACAGGGGGTTGGAACACTGAAGCTTTCTTT.

The chain employs TRBV24-1 and TRBJ2-4, with 13 bases aligning to TRBD2. V was pared by 7 bases and J by 7 bases, with 12 bases of the junction left unmatched. Germline loops: CDR1 KGHDR, CDR2 SFDVKD. The CDR3 is made up of 17 amino acids. CDR3 region: CATRDPGLAGKVNIQYF. The CDR3 DNA reads TGTGCCACCAGAGATCCGGGACTAGCGGGAAAGGTGAACATTCAGTACTTC.

The chain carries TRBV29-1 and TRBJ2-7; TRBD2 matches at 9 bases. CDR1 SQVTM and CDR2 ANQGSEA come from the germline V gene. The CDR3 has 17 amino acids. Trimming at V came to 3 bases and at J to 7 bases, leaving 19 bases not matched to a gene. The CDR3 loop is CSVDAGGLGRSYNEQYF. In DNA form, the CDR3 reads TGCAGCGTTGATGCGGGGGGGCTAGGCCGCTCCTACAATGAGCAGTACTTC.

This clonotype was seen a handful of times. The CDR3 sequence: CSARGAGGGGYTF. CDR3 in DNA: TGCAGTGCTAGAGGGGCAGGGGGCGGTGGCTACACCTTC. The chain employs TRBV20-1 and TRBJ1-2, with 8 positions matching TRBD1. Germline assignment: CDR1 DFQATT and CDR2 SNEGSKA (reference sequence). The CDR3 length is 13 residues. J was trimmed by 7 bases and V by 1 base; bases with no gene match: 5.

A word on this clonotype: A much larger clonotype is one base distant, so this may be a read error. The chain uses TRBV29-1 and TRBJ2-5; the D call may be TRBD1 or TRBD2 (6 bases each). Trimming removed 0 bases from V and 11 bases from J, with 19 bases in between. Germline loops: CDR1 SQVTM, CDR2 ANQGSEA. CDR3 size: 14 residues. The CDR3 spells CSVEDRGAGNEQYF. DNA of the CDR3: TGCAGCGTTGAAGATAGGGGGGCGGGCAATGAGCAGTACTTC.

Note on this clonotype: The junction shows a germline mismatch at one end, possibly a read error. V is TRBV6-5 and J is TRBJ2-1; 8 nucleotides line up with TRBD1. CDR1 is MNHEY and CDR2 is SVGAGI in the germline V gene. The CDR3 runs to 14 residues. CDR3 residues: CASSYGTGENVQFF. As DNA, the CDR3 is TGTGCCAGCAGTTACGGGACAGGAGAAAATGTGCAGTTCTTC.

This clonotype was found a few times. The chain joins TRBV7-3 to TRBJ2-5; D gene uncertain. TRBJ2-7 explains the end of the DNA better; the J call may be wrong. The CDR3 loop spans 13 amino acids. Looked up from germline, CDR1 is SGHTA and CDR2 is FQGTGA. As DNA, the CDR3 is TGTGCCAGCAGCCCCCAGGACCCTGGCGAGCAGTACTTC. This sequence encodes CASSPQDPGEQYF.

This clonotype was counted a few times. J is TRBJ2-3 and V is TRBV9; no clear D. This CDR3 region has 13 residues. Trimming took off 0 bases at V and 2 bases at J, with 4 bases between the two ends. CDR1 is SGDLS and CDR2 is YYNGEE in the germline V gene. CDR3 DNA: TGTGCCAGCAGCGTAGCCCACACAGATACGCAGTATTTT. It specifies CASSVAHTDTQYF. Looking up the rest from reference TRBV9 and TRBJ2-3 gives the full variable domain: DSGVTQTPKHLITATGQRVTLRCSPRSGDLSVYWYQQSLDQGLQFLIQYYNGEERAKGNILERFSAQQFPDLHSELNLSSLELGDSALYFCASSVAHTDTQYFGPGTRLTVL.

The chain combines TRBV27 with TRBJ1-5, with no clear D. In germline, CDR1 is MNHEY, CDR2 SMNVEV (reference sequence). Trimming stripped 4 bases from V and 3 bases from J, with 10 bases between. The CDR3 loop spans 14 amino acids. The CDR3 region is CASSSPGDNQPQHF. The CDR3, as DNA: TGTGCCAGCAGTTCCCCGGGCGACAATCAGCCCCAGCATTTT.

The CDR3 sequence: CASSPPSRPQYF. For the CDR3, the DNA is TGTGCCAGCAGCCCTCCGAGTCGGCCGCAGTATTTT. The J gene is TRBJ2-3, the V gene TRBV27; D not certain. Germline assignment: CDR1 MNHEY and CDR2 SMNVEV (reference sequence). This CDR3 spans 12 amino acids. V lost 6 bases and J lost 10, with 14 bases in between.

J is TRBJ2-7 and V is TRBV12-3 or TRBV12-4; D is possibly TRBD1 (5 bases). CDR3 size: 13 residues. V shed 1 base and J shed 9 bases, with 13 bases lying between them. CDR3 residues: CASSLVAGLGQYF. The CDR3 DNA reads TGTGCCAGCAGTTTAGTAGCAGGGCTGGGGCAGTACTTC.

The V and J genes are TRBV27 and TRBJ1-2, with D unresolved. This CDR3 region has 15 residues. V gave up 0 bases and J gave up 2 bases, with 10 bases separating them. Looked up from germline, CDR1 is MNHEY and CDR2 is SMNVEV (reference sequence). As DNA, the CDR3 is TGTGCCAGCAGTTTATCTCCAGAGTGGAACTATGGCTACACCTTC. Encoded protein: CASSLSPEWNYGYTF.

This clonotype has just a few counts. This chain connects TRBV6-2 or TRBV6-3 to TRBJ2-7, with 9 bases aligning to TRBD2. CDR1 and CDR2 from the germline V gene are MNHEY and SVGEGT. The CDR3 is 17 residues long. Trimming cost V 4 bases and J 7 bases; bases outside gene matches: 17. Here the CDR3 reads CASSFWLAGTLRGEQYF. CDR3 sequence (DNA): TGTGCCAGCAGTTTTTGGCTAGCGGGAACTCTACGCGGGGAGCAGTACTTC.